The rows below give T cell receptor beta chains drawn from one sample of a study of CD8 T cells in Susac syndrome. MiXCR was run by TCRdb on the immunoSEQ multiplex PCR reads, yielding one entry per CDR3 protein. Of approximately 140,000 distinct CDR3 sequences listed, 94% are singletons. Sequences were obtained from CD8+ T cells from PBMCs. The receptors were sampled from a human donor in good health. The CDR3 runs from the conserved cysteine through the conserved F or W. D genes are given only for firm matches. Clone size, where shown, is once, few, many, or a class for clones that have expanded.

d_gene,j_gene,abundance,v_gene,CDR3aa,CDR3nt
-,TRBJ2-1,-,TRBV6-5,CASSLPGRTSYNEQFF,TGTGCCAGCAGTCTACCGGGACGTACCTCCTACAATGAGCAGTTCTTC
-,TRBJ2-5,-,TRBV6-2/TRBV6-3,CASSPRGLKETQYF,TGTGCCAGCAGCCCCCGGGGTTTGAAAGAGACCCAGTACTTC
-,TRBJ2-1,-,TRBV19,CASSMIHNEQFF,TGTGCCAGTAGTATGATTCACAATGAGCAGTTCTTC
-,TRBJ1-5,-,TRBV19,CASSITQGSQPQHF,TGTGCCAGTAGTATAACGCAGGGGAGTCAGCCCCAGCATTTT
-,TRBJ2-1,-,TRBV4-1,CASSLESGANEQFF,TGCGCCAGCAGCCTTGAGTCCGGGGCGAATGAGCAGTTCTTC
-,TRBJ2-3,-,TRBV7-2,CASSLWASVTDTQYF,TGTGCCAGCAGCTTATGGGCGTCGGTCACAGATACGCAGTATTTT
-,TRBJ2-5,-,TRBV25-1,CASSEEGSPETQYF,TGTGCCAGCAGTGAGGAGGGCAGTCCAGAGACCCAGTACTTC
-,TRBJ2-7,-,TRBV29-1,CSVLGVPPYEQYF,TGCAGCGTCCTTGGGGTCCCCCCCTACGAGCAGTACTTC
TRBD2,TRBJ2-3,-,TRBV28,CASSSIRLADLSDTQYF,TGTGCCAGCAGTTCCATCCGACTAGCGGATCTATCAGATACGCAGTATTTT
TRBD2,TRBJ2-7,-,TRBV27,CASSSHRSGRDEQYF,TGTGCCAGCAGTTCCCACCGTAGCGGGAGGGACGAGCAGTACTTC
-,TRBJ1-2,-,TRBV4-1,CASSLGITDYGYTF,TGCGCCAGCAGCCTCGGGATTACCGACTATGGCTACACCTTC
TRBD2,TRBJ2-5,-,TRBV9,CASSELAGRGTQYF,TGTGCCAGCAGCGAGCTAGCGGGTCGAGGGACCCAGTACTTC
-,TRBJ2-3,-,TRBV27,CASSLEPLSTDTQYF,TGTGCCAGCAGTTTGGAACCCCTTAGCACAGATACGCAGTATTTT
-,TRBJ2-1,-,TRBV4-1,CASSQDGDNYNEQFF,TGCGCCAGCAGCCAAGATGGGGATAACTACAATGAGCAGTTCTTC
-,TRBJ1-3,-,TRBV13,CASSPPSGNTIYF,TGTGCCAGCAGCCCCCCCTCTGGAAACACCATATATTTT
-,TRBJ2-7,-,TRBV7-9,CASRLDRVTYEQYF,TGTGCCAGCAGACTGGACCGGGTAACCTACGAGCAGTACTTC
-,TRBJ2-1,-,TRBV4-3,CASSADGYSYNEQFF,TGCGCCAGCAGCGCGGACGGGTACTCCTACAATGAGCAGTTCTTC
-,TRBJ2-7,-,TRBV2,CASTGLYEQYF,TGTGCCAGCACCGGACTCTACGAGCAGTACTTC
TRBD2,TRBJ2-4,-,TRBV27,CASSWLAEKAKNIQYF,TGTGCCAGCAGTTGGCTAGCGGAGAAAGCCAAAAACATTCAGTACTTC
TRBD1,TRBJ1-2,-,TRBV4-1,CASSQEDRGANYGYTF,TGCGCCAGCAGCCAGGAAGACAGGGGCGCTAACTATGGCTACACCTTC
TRBD1,TRBJ2-7,-,TRBV9,CASSALVGQGLFEQYF,TGTGCCAGCAGCGCTCTTGTGGGACAGGGGTTATTCGAGCAGTACTTC
TRBD1,TRBJ2-5,-,TRBV27,CASSFHDRGTETQYF,TGTGCCAGCAGCTTTCATGACAGGGGGACGGAGACCCAGTACTTC
-,TRBJ2-1,-,TRBV4-3,CASSQMAAGSSYNEQFF,TGCGCCAGCAGCCAGATGGCGGCGGGGAGCTCCTACAATGAGCAGTTCTTC
-,TRBJ2-4,-,TRBV4-2,CASMGVGKNIQYF,TGTGCCAGCATGGGTGTCGGGAAAAACATTCAGTACTTC
-,TRBJ2-6,-,TRBV7-2,CASSSLGRSGANVLTF,TGTGCCAGCAGCTCCCTCGGGCGATCTGGGGCCAACGTCCTGACTTTC
-,TRBJ2-1,-,TRBV29-1,CSVEWLPLSDYNEQFF,TGCAGCGTTGAGTGGCTCCCACTAAGCGATTACAATGAGCAGTTCTTC
-,TRBJ1-2,-,TRBV2,CASRQEGYTF,TGTGCCAGCAGGCAGGAAGGCTACACCTTC
TRBD1,TRBJ2-3,-,TRBV5-6,CASSSIGTGPDTQYF,TGTGCCAGCAGCTCAATCGGGACAGGCCCGGATACGCAGTATTTT
TRBD1,TRBJ2-2,-,TRBV4-3,CASSQDVSGGIAGELFF,TGCGCCAGCAGCCAAGATGTGTCAGGGGGCATTGCCGGGGAGCTGTTTTTT
TRBD2,TRBJ2-3,-,TRBV7-2,CASSLGPAGLRTDTQYF,TGTGCCAGCAGCTTAGGTCCTGCGGGACTACGAACAGATACGCAGTATTTT
-,TRBJ2-5,-,TRBV7-8,CASSLVPRENQETQYF,TGTGCCAGCAGCTTAGTCCCCCGGGAGAACCAAGAGACCCAGTACTTC
-,TRBJ2-1,-,TRBV30,CAWGTSSYNEQFF,TGTGCCTGGGGGACTTCCTCCTACAATGAGCAGTTCTTC
-,TRBJ2-1,-,TRBV28,CASSPMDDSVDNEQFF,TGTGCCAGCAGTCCGATGGACGATTCTGTGGACAATGAGCAGTTCTTC
-,TRBJ2-7,-,TRBV5-1,CASSPFSSTYYEQYF,TGCGCCAGCAGCCCATTCAGCTCTACCTACTACGAGCAGTACTTC
-,TRBJ2-5,-,TRBV29-1,CSVDRTGIQYF,TGCAGCGTTGACCGCACAGGGATCCAGTACTTC
-,TRBJ2-7,few,TRBV29-1,CSARTLGEQYF,TGCAGCGCGAGGACCCTGGGGGAGCAGTACTTC
-,TRBJ2-7,-,TRBV7-9,CASSLVAAPYEQYF,TGTGCCAGCAGCTTAGTAGCGGCTCCCTACGAGCAGTACTTC
-,TRBJ2-6,-,TRBV11-2,CASSPSRMEGANVLTF,TGTGCCAGCAGCCCCTCTCGAATGGAGGGGGCCAACGTCCTGACTTTC
-,TRBJ2-7,few,TRBV5-1,CASSLGLDSYEQYF,TGTGCCAGCAGCTTGGGGCTCGACAGTTACGAGCAGTACTTC
TRBD1,TRBJ2-3,-,TRBV12-3/TRBV12-4,CASSSGRGLGRTDTQYF,TGTGCCAGCAGTTCTGGCAGGGGGCTAGGTAGGACAGATACGCAGTATTTT
TRBD2,TRBJ2-3,-,TRBV5-1,CASSSWTSGSTDTQYF,TGCGCCAGCAGCTCCTGGACTAGCGGGAGCACAGATACGCAGTATTTT
-,TRBJ2-2,-,TRBV20-1,CSATGAGELFF,TGCAGTGCTACAGGGGCCGGGGAGCTGTTTTTT
TRBD2,TRBJ2-1,-,TRBV19,CASGTSGYYNEQFF,TGTGCCAGTGGGACTAGCGGGTATTACAATGAGCAGTTCTTC
-,TRBJ2-7,-,TRBV27,CASSLSGGHYEQYF,TGTGCCAGCAGTTTATCAGGGGGGCACTACGAGCAGTACTTC
-,TRBJ2-5,-,TRBV9,CASSEGRGTQYF,TGTGCCAGCAGCGAGGGGAGAGGGACCCAGTACTTC
-,TRBJ2-2,-,TRBV29-1,CSVLRGSGELFF,TGCAGCGTGCTCCGTGGGTCCGGGGAGCTGTTTTTT
TRBD2,TRBJ2-5,-,TRBV27,CASSLAGDVETQYF,TGTGCCAGCAGTTTAGCGGGAGATGTGGAGACCCAGTACTTC
-,TRBJ2-7,once,TRBV4-1,CASSQEPGGGYEQYF,TGCGCCAGCAGCCAAGAACCAGGAGGGGGTTACGAGCAGTACTTC